The 10 T cell receptor beta chains presented below share a single source sample, sequenced in a study of tumor-infiltrating lymphocytes in primary liver carcinoma. From about 0.5 ug of total RNA, TCR beta-specific cDNA was reverse-transcribed using a constant-region primer. Investigators got TCR beta libraries out of three nested multiplex PCR rounds, done with slightly modified ARM-PCR. A C-beta reverse primer was combined with TRBV1-TRBV30 forward primers in the first two PCR rounds, and each round had 10 cycles. TCRdb re-derived calls from the multiplex PCR reads in MiXCR, one entry per CDR3 protein. The top ten clones hold under 8.5% of a sample with 330,000 or so distinct CDR3 sequences, about two thirds of them seen once. Unsorted whole blood supplied the blood RNA, and germline DNA was isolated too. The specimen sequenced was peripheral blood. The receptors were gathered from a middle-aged man with primary liver carcinoma and hepatitis B virus infection.

This clonotype has just one count. One end of the junction fails to match germline, which may point to a read error. The chain employs TRBV11-1 and TRBJ1-1, with TRBD1 matching 7 bases. Germline loops: CDR1 SGHAT, CDR2 FQDESV (reference sequence). The CDR3 is 14 amino acids. Here the CDR3 DNA reads TGTGCCAACAGCTTGACTGGGGACAGTACTGAAGCTTTCTTT. Translation: CANSLTGDSTEAFF.

Turning to this clonotype: A much larger clone differs from this one at a single base, so this may be a read error. This chain joins TRBV13 and TRBJ2-5, with 10 bases lining up with TRBD2. Germline trimming cut 3 bases from V and 2 bases from J; bases unmatched to any gene: 9. This CDR3 comprises 17 residues. Germline-derived CDR1 and CDR2 are PRHDT and FYEKMQ (reference sequence). The CDR3 region has the DNA TGTGCCAGCAGCTTGGGAGTAGCGGGAGGATATCAAGAGACCCAGTACTTC. This translates into CASSLGVAGGYQETQYF.

Comment on this clonotype: This sequence may be a read error, since a much larger clone differs from it by one base. The rearrangement joins TRBV4-1 to TRBJ2-7; D possibly corresponds to TRBD2 (6 bases). Germline V lookup: CDR1 MGHRA, CDR2 YSYEKL. The CDR3 sequence is 16 residues long. The CDR3 region is CASSQVLGRDSYEHYF. The CDR3 nucleotides read TGCGCCAGCAGCCAAGTTCTCGGGCGGGACTCCTACGAGCACTACTTC.

The chain joins TRBV5-6 to TRBJ2-6; D may be TRBD2 (5 bases). The CDR3 has 15 residues. Germline CDR1 is SGHDT and CDR2 is YYEEEE. Trimming left V 3 bases short and J 12 bases short, with 19 bases between. CDR3 amino acids: CASSSLIGNSGVLTF. CDR3 sequence (DNA): TGTGCCAGCAGCTCGCTTATCGGGAATTCAGGCGTCCTGACTTTC.

As concerns this clonotype: This is likely a read error, given that the CDR3 carries no conserved phenylalanine or tryptophan at its end. The CDR3 nucleotides are TGTGCCAGGAGCCTAGGTCCTAAGCTAACCTACGAGCAGTACCTC. This sequence encodes CARSLGPKLTYEQYL. V and J are TRBV11-2 and TRBJ2-7; D not certain. The CDR3 is 15 residues long. Germline V gene sequence: CDR1 SGHAT, CDR2 FQNNGV. Deletions cut 9 bases from V and 2 bases from J, with 20 bases between.

The chain has TRBV6-2 or TRBV6-3 and TRBJ2-1; TRBD2 is a possible D gene (5 bases). The germline V gene has CDR1 MNHEY and CDR2 SVGEGT. V shed 6 bases and J shed 6 bases, with 12 bases lying between them. The CDR3 has 13 residues. The CDR3 nucleotides are TGTGCCAGCAGGGTAACTAGTTGCAATGAGCAGTTCTTC. Translating it yields CASRVTSCNEQFF.

This clonotype appeared a single time. Since no conserved phenylalanine or tryptophan closes the CDR3, a read error is the likely cause. The rearrangement uses TRBV11-2 and TRBJ2-2; perhaps TRBD1 as D (5 bases). The CDR3 covers 13 residues. V was trimmed by 10 bases and J by 5 bases, leaving 14 bases between them. Germline CDR1 and CDR2: SGHAT and FQNNGV. The CDR3 nucleotides read TGTGCCAACAAGGGGATTAAGACCGGGGAGCTGTTTTTG. Amino acids: CANKGIKTGELFL.

This clonotype has at least ten counts. The chain couples TRBV6-5 to TRBJ2-7; 10 bases agree with TRBD2. This CDR3 contains 15 residues. The trim removed 6 bases at V and 3 bases at J, leaving 8 bases unmatched. Germline-derived CDR1 and CDR2 are MNHEY and SVGAGI. This CDR3 is CASSLTSGTSYEQYF. The CDR3 bases are TGTGCCAGCAGCCTTACTAGCGGGACAAGCTACGAGCAGTACTTC.

On this clonotype: Since a much larger clone is just one base distant, this may be a read error. The chain's CDR3 is CASILQWDEQYF. The CDR3 coding sequence is TGTGCCAGCATTCTCCAATGGGACGAGCAGTACTTC. The chain recombines TRBV28 with TRBJ2-7; D is uncertain. The CDR3 spans 12 residues. Deletions cut 7 bases from V and 5 bases from J, with 12 bases between. Per germline, CDR1 MDHEN and CDR2 SYDVKM.

V and J are TRBV6-1 and TRBJ1-3; D not resolved. V shed 4 bases and J shed 1 base, with 17 bases lying between them. Per the germline V gene, CDR1 is MNHNS and CDR2 is SASEGT. The CDR3 has 17 residues. The DNA of the CDR3 is TGTGCCAGCAGTGGCGCCTCTAAGTCAAGGTCTGGAAACACCATATATTTT. Its protein product is CASSGASKSRSGNTIYF.